This TCR beta chain is drawn from a study of T cell responses to AZD1222 COVID-19 vaccine listed by TCRdb under 2021. Some background on the complete study: A total of about 250 trial participants underwent TCR sequencing, of whom around 210 had received two doses of AZD1222 and 26 had received two doses of the MenACWY control vaccine. Enrollment into the trials was organized by age into subgroups of 18-55, 56-69 and 70-plus years, and those subgroups contained about 160, 30 and 59 TCR-sequenced participants, respectively. What the work shows at the level of the full study, not this receptor alone: In the small 56-69-year group, the increase in depth fell short of significance, most likely because of low power. Conclusions about previously exposed vaccinees were limited because only six or seven AZD1222 recipients were SARS-CoV-2 seropositive at baseline. Most participants were white British and females outnumbered males, and the authors suggested that clonal diversity may have been underestimated. After two AZD1222 doses, both the breadth and the depth of spike-specific TCRs were significantly higher than at day 0 and than in MenACWY recipients. CD4 TCRs associated with the vaccine covered the entire spike protein, and the dominant responses were in regions 160-218 and 743-854. No day 14 peak-response samples were available, so repertoires were characterized only after the peak T cell response. Reportedly, almost half of the unique spike-specific TCRs recognized epitopes lying outside the regions that are mutated in the B.1.351 and B.1.1.7 variants.

From a lookup of the germline V gene, CDR1 and CDR2 are SGHNT and YENEEA. At the junction V is shortened by 2 bases and J by 1 base, with 9 bases in between. The CDR3 contains 15 residues, cysteine and phenylalanine counted. Of the read, only the CDR3 DNA is kept; its 45 bases are in frame from base 1. This clone was counted once. Its binding antigen is unknown. One base away there is no much larger clone; base qualities are not given. Sample time point, as interpreted from the label and publication: about 28 days (+/-7) after the second vaccine dose. AZD1222 recipients whose second dose came at about 4 weeks and those whose second dose came at about 12 weeks were combined into one group, since spike-specific TCR depth and breadth did not differ between the two schedules. The vaccinee samples were drawn from two UK trials, COV001 and COV002, one of which was a single-blind randomized controlled phase 2/3 trial testing AZD1222 (ChAdOx1 nCoV-19) in healthy adults. For TCRbeta chain sequencing, PBMC samples were collected from trial participants at day 0 and at day 28 after the second dose.

The CDR3 regions of human TCRbeta chains were analyzed by immunosequencing. On the authors' methods: Repertoire TCRs were checked for matches against a reference library of SARS-CoV-2-specific TCRs that had been generated using the MIRA antigen-specificity platform. Breadth was defined as the fraction of unique TCRs that were SARS-CoV-2-associated, and depth was defined as the fraction of total T cells that were SARS-CoV-2-associated. Using the MIRA data, every spike-specific TCR was mapped to the spike region that the TCR reacted to and assigned to either a CD4 or a CD8 class. Log10-transformed breadth and depth values were compared by one-way ANOVA with Sidak's multiple comparisons tests. Held by TCRdb, this immuneACCESS table contains in-frame sequences only and omits some clones. Under half of the omission traces to an unresolved V gene where checked; the cause of the rest is unknown. That table supplies the V and J calls and clone size; D and trimming were determined from the DNA. Within this sample are fewer than 200,000 clones, with approximately 89% of them counted one time only. The ten biggest clones cover over 1.5% of the sample.

Sequences were derived from peripheral blood, sampled 28 days after the second AZD1222 dose. Here the chain combines TRBV11-3 and TRBJ2-1, with the D gene not clear enough to name. The TCR sequence derives from an adult who received the AZD1222 COVID-19 vaccine. The CDR3 protein is CASSLSGRSYNEQFF. In nucleotide form, the sequence is TGTGCCAGCAGCTTATCGGGTAGGTCCTACAATGAGCAGTTCTTC.